The TCR beta chain under discussion was sequenced for a study of human T cells and chemical hapten exposure. TCRdb processed the RACE reads anew with MiXCR; each CDR3 protein has one entry. The sample holds about 82,000 distinct CDR3 sequences, around 10% seen once. Documented time point: patch test 1, 2 weeks after DPC sensitization. Treatment specified: therapeutic diphenylcyclopropenone sensitization with weekly scalp DPC. Germline CDR1 reads MDHEN; CDR2 reads SYDVKM. J lost 1 base, V lost 4 bases, and 8 bases had no gene match. The CDR3 runs 17 residues. This clonotype has ten or more counts. V and J are TRBV28 and TRBJ1-3; TRBD1 matches at 9 bases. The source of this sequence is a woman between 50 and 59 years old with alopecia areata. Some clones in this sample may be carry-over from other donors' samples. Sequencing used whole blood, obtained in connection with sensitization to the hapten diphenylcyclopropenone (DPC). The CDR3 sequence is CASSSPGTGWSGNTIYF. Written as DNA, the CDR3 is TGTGCCAGCAGTTCCCCCGGGACAGGGTGGTCTGGAAACACCATATATTTT. Full variable domain (remainder filled in from reference TRBV28 and TRBJ1-3): DVKVTQSSRYLVKRTGEKVFLECVQDMDHENMFWYRQDPGLGLRLIYFSYDVKMKEKGDIPEGYSVSREKKERFSLILESASTNQTSMYLCASSSPGTGWSGNTIYFGEGSWLTVV.